The table lists the clone carrying this T cell receptor beta chain with many counts. This sample was taken from a study of spatial heterogeneity in lung cancer. The time point was: sample taken at primary tumor resection. Unsorted whole RNA samples from tumor, nontumor lung or frozen PBMC were sequenced. V was shortened by 5 bases and J by 5 bases, with 16 bases between the two germline ends. The germline V gene encodes CDR1 SEHNR and CDR2 FQNEAQ (reference sequence). This CDR3 is 15 amino acids long. TCRdb redid the calling of the 5' RACE reads with MiXCR, one entry per CDR3 protein. Altogether fewer than 40,000 distinct CDR3 sequences are present, roughly 8% being singletons, with the ten largest covering under 30%.

Sequences were derived from PBMCs, sampled at surgery. The TCR was taken from a male donor with early-stage non-small cell lung cancer. The genes are TRBV7-9 and TRBJ2-1, with D uncertain. CDR3 region: CASSPRGGRDNEQFF. Here the CDR3 DNA reads TGTGCCAGCAGCCCGCGAGGCGGACGGGACAATGAGCAGTTCTTC. Looking up the rest from reference TRBV7-9 and TRBJ2-1 gives the full variable domain: DTGVSQNPRHKITKRGQNVTFRCDPISEHNRLYWYRQTLGQGPEFLTYFQNEAQLEKSRLLSDRFSAERPKGSFSTLEIQRTEQGDSAMYLCASSPRGGRDNEQFFGPGTRLTVL.